A single sample is the source of the 5 T cell receptor beta chains below, sequenced in a study of identical twins. TCRdb itself ran the 5' RACE reads through MiXCR, one entry per CDR3 protein. The sample lists around 490,000 distinct CDR3 sequences, 15% seen once, with 0.44% in the top ten. These data were likewise used in another study, on yellow fever vaccine responses in identical twins.

Sequencing input: CD4+ T cells sorted from blood. The receptors were sampled from a woman in her late teens or twenties in good health.

The J gene is TRBJ1-1, the V gene TRBV11-1; the D gene is possibly TRBD1 (5 bases). Trimming pared 5 bases from V and 1 base from J, leaving 8 bases between. The germline CDR1 and CDR2 sequences are SGHAT and FQDESV (reference sequence). The CDR3 loop spans 13 amino acids. The CDR3 DNA reads as TGTGCCAGCAGCGCGACAGAGAACACTGAAGCTTTCTTT. Translating it yields CASSATENTEAFF.

The gene calls are TRBV5-1 and TRBJ2-7; 13 bases fit TRBD2. CDR1 is SGHRS and CDR2 is YFSETQ in the germline V gene. There are 15 residues in the CDR3. Losses at the gene ends were 4 bases for V and 6 bases for J; bases not matched to a gene: 7. CDR3 DNA sequence: TGCGCCAGCAGCCTCGGAGGGACTAGCGGGACCGAGCAGTACTTC. Amino acid sequence: CASSLGGTSGTEQYF. The full variable domain, rest sourced from reference TRBV5-1 and TRBJ2-7, is KAGVTQTPRYLIKTRGQQVTLSCSPISGHRSVSWYQQTPGQGLQFLFEYFSETQRNKGNFPGRFSGRQFSNSRSEMNVSTLELGDSALYLCASSLGGTSGTEQYFGPGTRLTVT.

For the CDR3, the DNA is TGTGCCAGCTCACCCGGACAGCCCTTTAACACAGATACGCAGTATTTT. Translating it yields CASSPGQPFNTDTQYF. The chain uses TRBV18 and TRBJ2-3; D may be TRBD1 (6 bases). The CDR3 loop spans 16 amino acids. V lost 3 bases, J lost 2 bases, and 15 bases lay in between. CDR1 is KGHSH and CDR2 is LQKENI in the germline V gene.

The chain has TRBV6-1 and TRBJ2-7; maybe TRBD2 (5 bases). This CDR3 region has 16 residues. Germline CDR1 is MNHNS and CDR2 is SASEGT. Trimming pared 6 bases from V and 7 bases from J, leaving 25 bases between. CDR3 bases: TGTGCCAGCAGCGACGGCCGGCTAGCCCAAATGGAAGAGCAGTACTTC. Protein: CASSDGRLAQMEEQYF.

The V and J genes are TRBV15 and TRBJ2-5; unclear D gene. The ends were cut back, 7 bases at V and 2 bases at J, with 17 bases in the middle. The CDR3 covers 15 residues. Germline V gene sequence: CDR1 LNHNV, CDR2 YYDKDF (reference sequence). CDR3 nucleotide sequence: TGTGCCACCACCCGCGACGGCAGAAAACAAGAGACCCAGTACTTC. Amino acids: CATTRDGRKQETQYF.